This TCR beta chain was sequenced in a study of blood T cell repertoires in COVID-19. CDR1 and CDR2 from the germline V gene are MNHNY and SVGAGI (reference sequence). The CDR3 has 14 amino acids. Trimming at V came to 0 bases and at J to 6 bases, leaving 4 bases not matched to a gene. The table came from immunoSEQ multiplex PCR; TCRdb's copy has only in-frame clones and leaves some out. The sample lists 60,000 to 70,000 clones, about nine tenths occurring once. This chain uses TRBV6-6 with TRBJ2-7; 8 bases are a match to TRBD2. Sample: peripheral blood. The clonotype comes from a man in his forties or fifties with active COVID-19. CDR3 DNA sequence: TGTGCCAGCAGTTACTCATCGCGGGGGGTCGAGCAGTACTTC. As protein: CASSYSSRGVEQYF.